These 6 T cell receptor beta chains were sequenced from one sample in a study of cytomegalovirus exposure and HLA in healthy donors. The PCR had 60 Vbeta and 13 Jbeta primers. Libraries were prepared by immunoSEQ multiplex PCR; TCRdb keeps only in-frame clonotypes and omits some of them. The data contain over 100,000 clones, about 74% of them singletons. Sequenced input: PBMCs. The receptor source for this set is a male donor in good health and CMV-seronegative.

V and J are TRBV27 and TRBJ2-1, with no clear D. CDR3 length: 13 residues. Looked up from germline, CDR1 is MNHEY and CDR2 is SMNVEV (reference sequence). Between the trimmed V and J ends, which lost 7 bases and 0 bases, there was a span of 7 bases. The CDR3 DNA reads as TGTGCCAGCAATCTAAGCTCCTACAATGAGCAGTTCTTC. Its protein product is CASNLSSYNEQFF.

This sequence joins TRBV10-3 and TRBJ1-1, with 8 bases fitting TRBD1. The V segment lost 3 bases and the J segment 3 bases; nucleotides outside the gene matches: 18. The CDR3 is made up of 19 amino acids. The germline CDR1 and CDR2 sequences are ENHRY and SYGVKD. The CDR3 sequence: CAISDFGDRPRTKYTEAFF. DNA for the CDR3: TGTGCCATCAGTGATTTCGGGGACAGGCCCCGGACGAAGTACACTGAAGCTTTCTTT.

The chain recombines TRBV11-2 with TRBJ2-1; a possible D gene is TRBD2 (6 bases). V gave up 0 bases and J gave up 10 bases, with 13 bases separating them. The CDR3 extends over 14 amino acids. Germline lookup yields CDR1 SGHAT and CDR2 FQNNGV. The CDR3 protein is CASSLDPGVGEQFF. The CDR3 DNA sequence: TGTGCCAGCAGCTTAGATCCGGGAGTGGGCGAGCAGTTCTTC.

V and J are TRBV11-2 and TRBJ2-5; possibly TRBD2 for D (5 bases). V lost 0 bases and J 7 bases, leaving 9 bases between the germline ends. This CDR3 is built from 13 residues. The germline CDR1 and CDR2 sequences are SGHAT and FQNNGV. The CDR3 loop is CASSLDLAGTQYF. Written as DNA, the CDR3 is TGTGCCAGCAGCTTAGACCTAGCCGGGACCCAGTACTTC.

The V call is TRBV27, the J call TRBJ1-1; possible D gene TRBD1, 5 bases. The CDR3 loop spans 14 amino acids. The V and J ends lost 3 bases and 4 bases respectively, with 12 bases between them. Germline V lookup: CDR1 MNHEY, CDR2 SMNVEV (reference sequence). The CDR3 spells CASSFGGGGTEAFF. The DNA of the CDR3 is TGTGCCAGCAGTTTCGGGGGAGGCGGCACTGAAGCTTTCTTT.

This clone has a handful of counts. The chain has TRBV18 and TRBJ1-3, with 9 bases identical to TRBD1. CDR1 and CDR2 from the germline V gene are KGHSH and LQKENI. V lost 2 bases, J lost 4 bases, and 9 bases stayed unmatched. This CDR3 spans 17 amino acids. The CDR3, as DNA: TGTGCCAGCTCACCAATTCCCCCGGGACAGGGAGGAAACACCATATATTTT. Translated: CASSPIPPGQGGNTIYF.